Below, 30 T cell receptor beta chains from the same sample are listed, as sequenced in a study of T cells in Graves' hyperthyroidism and ophthalmopathy (dated by TCRdb to the late 2010s). The library was made by multiplex PCR. The sample was run on an Illumina HiSeq 2000. The TCR beta CDR3 regions were amplified from RNA transcripts. A first-round RT-PCR of the TCR CDR3 used the HTBI primer set with the Qiagen OneStep RT-PCR kit. TCRdb reprocessing: public reads trimmed at Q25 with fastp, clones called with MiXCR, in-frame beta chains kept. Rows matching on CDR3 protein sequence are summarized as one entry with the most common DNA and genes. This sample lists fewer than 750,000 distinct CDR3 sequences; over 12% were detected once. 3.5% to 4.5% of the sample is in the top ten clones. Sequenced: blood. All receptors derive from a woman aged 40 to 50 with Graves' ophthalmopathy.

This clonotype was seen repeatedly, ten times or more. The V call is TRBV6-5, the J call TRBJ1-1; the D gene is possibly TRBD1 (6 bases). This CDR3 region has 12 residues. V was shortened by 6 bases and J by 9 bases, with 14 bases between the two germline ends. Germline V gives CDR1 MNHEY, CDR2 SVGAGI. The CDR3 spells CASSYTGTQAFF. CDR3 sequence (DNA): TGTGCCAGCAGCTATACAGGGACCCAAGCTTTCTTT.

On this clonotype itself: This may stem from a read error, because a much larger clone lies one nucleotide away. The V and J genes are TRBV6-1 and TRBJ2-7, with 7 bases that match TRBD1. The CDR3 consists of 14 residues. Germline V lookup: CDR1 MNHNS, CDR2 SASEGT. V dropped 5 bases and J dropped 2; count of bases not matched to a gene: 6. CDR3: CASSMGTDPYEQYF. CDR3 DNA: TGTGCCAGCAGTATGGGGACAGATCCCTACGAGCAGTACTTC.

This clonotype was picked up a small number of times. This sequence joins TRBV4-1 and TRBJ1-5, with D possibly matching TRBD1 (6 bases). Trimming shortened V by 0 bases and J by 6 bases, and 12 bases separated the two germline ends. This CDR3 region has 15 residues. Germline CDR1 reads MGHRA; CDR2 reads YSYEKL. CDR3 nucleotide sequence: TGCGCCAGCAGCCAAGAAATGGCAGGGGTTCAGCCCCAGCATTTT. This gives the protein CASSQEMAGVQPQHF.

The CDR3 sequence is CASGERTDTQYF. In nucleotides, the CDR3 is TGTGCCAGCGGGGAGAGAACAGATACGCAGTATTTT. The V and J genes are TRBV28 and TRBJ2-3; D perhaps matches TRBD2 (5 bases). The CDR3 length is 12 residues. Germline CDR1 is MDHEN and CDR2 is SYDVKM. Deletions cut 8 bases from V and 3 bases from J, with 9 bases between.

This clonotype was observed at least ten times. CDR3 nucleotide sequence: TGCAGCGTTGTCACGGTAAACTATGGCTACACCTTC. It translates to CSVVTVNYGYTF. The gene calls are TRBV29-1 and TRBJ1-2; D is uncertain. CDR3 length: 12 amino acids. V was clipped by 4 bases and J by 2 bases, with 8 bases between them. The germline gives CDR1 SQVTM, CDR2 ANQGSEA.

Ten or more counts support this clonotype. The chain joins TRBV28 to TRBJ1-5; TRBD1 is a possible D gene (6 bases). From germline, CDR1 is MDHEN and CDR2 SYDVKM. Trimming removed 5 bases at V and 9 bases at J, with 8 bases between. CDR3 length equals 11 residues. Here the CDR3 reads CASSQDRPQHF. The CDR3 coding sequence is TGTGCCAGCAGTCAGGACAGGCCCCAGCATTTT.

The gene calls are TRBV6-5 and TRBJ2-7; D not certain. Germline values: CDR1 MNHEY, CDR2 SVGAGI. Deletions cut 3 bases from V and 3 bases from J, with 15 bases between. This CDR3 is 15 amino acids long. CDR3 protein: CASSYRVGSHYEQYF. CDR3 DNA sequence: TGTGCCAGCAGTTATCGAGTGGGATCCCACTACGAGCAGTACTTC.

This clonotype has more than one count but fewer than ten. The chain carries TRBV7-3 and TRBJ2-2, with D perhaps TRBD1 (6 bases). Germline CDR1 and CDR2: SGHTA and FQGTGA. V gave up 4 bases and J gave up 1 base, with 10 bases separating them. This CDR3 has 15 residues. Here the CDR3 reads CASSSQGWNTGELFF. The CDR3 nucleotides are TGTGCCAGCAGCTCCCAGGGGTGGAACACCGGGGAGCTGTTTTTT.

The V and J genes are TRBV12-3 or TRBV12-4 and TRBJ1-2, with D perhaps TRBD1 (5 bases). The CDR3 is 14 amino acids. The V end was cut by 3 bases, the J end by 0 bases, with 8 bases between. CDR3 DNA: TGTGCCAGCAGTTTCACAGGAACTAACTATGGCTACACCTTC. It is translated as CASSFTGTNYGYTF.

This clonotype has at least ten counts. The chain has TRBV6-5 and TRBJ2-5; either TRBD1 or TRBD2 may fit D (5 bases each). The CDR3 spans 15 residues. Germline V CDR1 and CDR2: MNHEY, SVGAGI. With 4 bases removed from V and 2 bases from J, the gap between germline ends came to 14 bases. Written as DNA, the CDR3 is TGTGCCAGCAGTTCCTCCGGGGACGCTCAAGAGACCCAGTACTTC. Encoded protein: CASSSSGDAQETQYF.

The table lists this clonotype with many counts. V usage is TRBV16 and J usage is TRBJ1-2; D uncertain. The V end was cut by 2 bases, the J end by 9 bases, with 13 bases between. Germline CDR1 reads KGHSY; CDR2 reads FQNENV. This CDR3 has 13 residues. The CDR3 loop reads CASSQGDTRSYTF. CDR3 nucleotide sequence: TGTGCCAGCAGCCAAGGAGACACGCGAAGCTACACCTTC. Looking up the rest from reference TRBV16 and TRBJ1-2 gives the full variable domain: GEEVAQTPKHLVRGEGQKAKLYCAPIKGHSYVFWYQQVLKNEFKFLISFQNENVFDETGMPKERFSAKCLPNSPCSLEIQATKLEDSAVYFCASSQGDTRSYTFGSGTRLTVV.

At least ten counts were recorded for this clonotype. V gene TRBV4-1 combines with J gene TRBJ1-3; 7 nucleotides line up with TRBD1. The CDR3 is made up of 19 amino acids. The V gene's germline CDR1 is MGHRA and CDR2 YSYEKL. V was pared by 1 base and J by 2 bases, with 14 bases of the junction left unmatched. The CDR3 loop is CASSQVRTGRLSPGNTIYF. DNA for the CDR3: TGCGCCAGCAGCCAAGTCCGGACAGGCAGACTATCGCCTGGAAACACCATATATTTT.

This clonotype was found many times. The rearrangement uses TRBV13 and TRBJ1-3; weak D call: TRBD1 (5 bases). Germline CDR1 reads PRHDT; CDR2 reads FYEKMQ (reference sequence). CDR3 length: 14 amino acids. V dropped 5 bases and J dropped 0 bases, with 8 bases sitting between them. The CDR3 nucleotides are TGTGCCAGCAGCCCGGACAACTCTGGAAACACCATATATTTT. Translation: CASSPDNSGNTIYF. The full variable domain, with the rest looked up from reference TRBV13 and TRBJ1-3, is AAGVIQSPRHLIKEKRETATLKCYPIPRHDTVYWYQQGPGQDPQFLISFYEKMQSDKGSIPDRFSAQQFSDYHSELNMSSLELGDSALYFCASSPDNSGNTIYFGEGSWLTVV.

This clonotype was counted between two and nine times. This clone may be a read error of a much larger clone one base away. The chain combines TRBV20-1 with TRBJ2-7; 8 positions agree with TRBD1. This CDR3 comprises 15 residues. CDR1 is DFQATT and CDR2 is SNEGSKA in the germline V gene (reference sequence). CDR3 loop: CSAPWTGNHYYGQYF. The CDR3 DNA reads as TGCAGTGCACCATGGACAGGGAATCACTACTACGGGCAGTACTTC.

The sample holds many counts of this clonotype. This chain connects TRBV27 to TRBJ2-7; a weak D match, TRBD2 (5 bases). Germline loops: CDR1 MNHEY, CDR2 SMNVEV (reference sequence). V lost 3 bases and J lost 0, with 9 bases in between. The CDR3 is made up of 14 amino acids. Here the CDR3 reads CASSFGGRSYEQYF. CDR3 nucleotide sequence: TGTGCCAGCAGTTTCGGCGGGCGCTCCTACGAGCAGTACTTC.

This clonotype was counted at least ten times. V usage is TRBV19 and J usage is TRBJ1-5; D uncertain. Between the trimmed V and J ends, which lost 8 bases and 2 bases, there was a span of 16 bases. The length of the CDR3 is 15 residues. Germline CDR1 is LNHDA and CDR2 is SQIVND (reference sequence). The chain's CDR3 is CASHTGKQRNQPQHF. CDR3 sequence (DNA): TGTGCCAGTCATACCGGGAAACAGCGCAATCAGCCCCAGCATTTT.

This clonotype occurred many times. The rearrangement uses TRBV5-6 and TRBJ2-7, with a weak D call TRBD1 (6 bases). This CDR3 spans 14 amino acids. V was clipped by 0 bases and J by 2 bases, with 9 bases between them. The V gene's germline CDR1 is SGHDT and CDR2 YYEEEE. CDR3: CASSLAGQPYEQYF. The CDR3, as DNA: TGTGCCAGCAGCTTGGCCGGACAGCCCTACGAGCAGTACTTC.

This clonotype has ten or more counts. In DNA, the CDR3 is TGCGCCAGCAGCTCCCCCGGGCGGGACGGGACCTACGAGCAGTACTTC. This sequence encodes CASSSPGRDGTYEQYF. The chain employs TRBV5-1 and TRBJ2-7; maybe TRBD2 (6 bases). V lost 3 bases and J lost 2, with 18 bases in between. There are 16 residues in the CDR3. Germline V lookup: CDR1 SGHRS, CDR2 YFSETQ.

There are a few counts of this clonotype. The junction differs from germline at one of its ends, possibly a read error. This chain connects TRBV27 to TRBJ2-7, with 10 bases lining up with TRBD1. From germline, CDR1 is MNHEY and CDR2 SMNVEV (reference sequence). The length of the CDR3 is 16 residues. CDR3 amino acids: CAGSSLGTGDTYEQYF. DNA for the CDR3: TGTGCCGGCAGTTCTCTCGGGACAGGGGACACCTACGAGCAGTACTTC.

This clonotype was counted only a few times. The V gene is TRBV5-1, the J gene TRBJ2-6, with D possibly being TRBD2 (6 bases). From germline, CDR1 is SGHRS and CDR2 YFSETQ. This CDR3 comprises 17 residues. Trimming cost V 1 base and J 0 bases, with 11 bases left between them. For the CDR3, the DNA is TGCGCCAGCAGCTTGCAGGGACTCCCCTCTGGGGCCAACGTCCTGACTTTC. This codes for CASSLQGLPSGANVLTF.

This clonotype was seen a handful of times. This sequence joins TRBV7-9 and TRBJ1-2; the match to TRBD1 covers 9 bases. CDR3 size: 16 residues. Looked up from germline, CDR1 is SEHNR and CDR2 is FQNEAQ (reference sequence). V lost 5 bases, J lost 3 bases, and 10 bases stayed unmatched. CDR3 sequence reads: CASSPTGGASHYGYTF. The CDR3 DNA sequence: TGTGCCAGCAGCCCTACAGGGGGCGCTTCCCACTATGGCTACACCTTC.

The V call is TRBV7-6, the J call TRBJ2-6; D is ambiguous. The germline V and J ends were trimmed by 3 bases and 1 base, with 7 bases remaining between them. Germline-derived CDR1 and CDR2 are SGHVS and FNYEAQ. The CDR3 covers 15 residues. The CDR3 DNA follows: TGTGCCAGCAGCTTGATGCTTTCTGGGGCCAACGTCCTGACTTTC. Its translation: CASSLMLSGANVLTF.

The sample holds many counts of this clonotype. The chain has TRBV11-2 and TRBJ2-7, with 7 nucleotides matching TRBD1. This CDR3 is 13 amino acids long. Germline CDR1 SGHAT, CDR2 FQNNGV. The ends lost 4 bases at V and 10 bases at J; junction bases unmatched: 10. The chain's CDR3 is CASSSPGQPLQYF. The CDR3 region has the DNA TGTGCCAGCAGCTCCCCGGGACAGCCTCTACAGTACTTC.

This clonotype was observed many times. The V and J genes are TRBV28 and TRBJ2-2; TRBD1 matches 9 bases. Germline values: CDR1 MDHEN, CDR2 SYDVKM. The CDR3 has 14 amino acids. V lost 8 bases, J lost 6 bases, and 7 bases stayed unmatched. CDR3 sequence (DNA): TGTGCCAGCCTTTTAACAGGGGGCTCCGGGGAGCTGTTTTTT. Translation gives CASLLTGGSGELFF.

There are many counts of this clonotype. CDR3 residues: CSALFGGPAEAFF. CDR3 coding DNA: TGCAGTGCCCTTTTCGGGGGGCCGGCTGAAGCTTTCTTT. This chain uses TRBV20-1 with TRBJ1-1; weak D call: TRBD1 (6 bases). From germline, CDR1 is DFQATT and CDR2 SNEGSKA (reference sequence). CDR3 length: 13 amino acids. V gave up 6 bases and J gave up 6 bases, with 17 bases separating them.

The rearrangement joins TRBV28 to TRBJ1-1; D is perhaps TRBD1 (5 bases). The CDR3 runs to 14 residues. The V gene's germline CDR1 is MDHEN and CDR2 SYDVKM. V lost 8 bases and J lost 1, with 14 bases in between. CDR3 in amino acids: CASGKTAPNTEAFF. The CDR3 coding sequence is TGTGCCAGCGGAAAGACAGCCCCGAACACTGAAGCTTTCTTT.

This clonotype was found many times. The CDR3 here is CASSTGTENSPLHF. For the CDR3, the DNA is TGTGCCAGCAGCACTGGGACGGAGAATTCACCCCTCCACTTT. The rearrangement joins TRBV6-2 or TRBV6-3 to TRBJ1-6, with D tentatively TRBD1 (5 bases). In germline, CDR1 is MNHEY, CDR2 SVGEGT. V was shortened by 6 bases and J by 7 bases, with 13 bases between the two germline ends. This CDR3 region has 14 residues.

This clonotype was recorded many times. The chain combines TRBV7-3 with TRBJ2-5; 9 bases match TRBD2. V trimming: 3 bases; J trimming: 3 bases; junction bases outside the gene matches: 5. Germline CDR1 reads SGHTA; CDR2 reads FQGTGA. The CDR3 runs 15 residues. This CDR3 reads CASSFLGTSKETQYF. DNA of the CDR3: TGTGCCAGCAGCTTCCTTGGGACTAGCAAAGAGACCCAGTACTTC.

This clonotype was counted at least ten times. The chain recombines TRBV25-1 with TRBJ1-1; 7 positions match TRBD1. CDR3 length equals 14 residues. Per germline, CDR1 MGHDK and CDR2 SYGVNS. V was clipped by 2 bases and J by 1 base; unmatched bases: 1. CDR3 residues: CASSERDRNTEAFF. DNA for the CDR3: TGTGCCAGCAGTGAAAGGGACAGGAACACTGAAGCTTTCTTT.

The table lists this clonotype with many counts. V is TRBV15 and J is TRBJ2-2; D call uncertain. With 2 bases removed from V and 4 bases from J, the gap between germline ends came to 8 bases. The length of the CDR3 is 14 residues. The germline V gene encodes CDR1 LNHNV and CDR2 YYDKDF (reference sequence). Here the CDR3 DNA reads TGTGCCACCAGCAGAACCCTGGGCACCGGGGAGCTGTTTTTT. Encoded protein: CATSRTLGTGELFF.